This T cell receptor (beta chain) was captured in a study of OX40 agonist ivuxolimab in advanced cancers. Overall study: An agonistic human IgG2 monoclonal antibody against OX40 (CD134) was given. Findings and caveats of the study: Dosing at 0.1 to 3.0 mg/kg was accompanied by clonal expansion of CD4+ and CD8+ blood T cells by week 6.

Turning to this clone: No antigen is known for it. Other nucleotide sequences from this sample produce the same CDR3.

The assay was immunoSEQ multiplex PCR, and TCRdb's table has in-frame clones only and misses some. The sample lists some 98,000 clones; 90% to 95% were seen once. Germline CDR1 MNHNS, CDR2 SASEGT. The CDR3 loop spans 13 amino acids. Trimming shortened V by 2 bases and J by 6 bases, and 8 bases separated the two germline ends. The TCR comes from an adult with an advanced solid tumor such as melanoma, head and neck, liver or kidney cancer. V gene TRBV6-1 combines with J gene TRBJ1-5, with D perhaps TRBD1 (5 bases). The material sequenced was CD4+ or CD8+ T cells sorted from blood, taken in a trial of the OX40 agonist ivuxolimab. CDR3 sequence: CASSEQGGQPQHF. For the CDR3, the DNA is TGTGCCAGCAGTGAACAGGGAGGTCAGCCCCAGCATTTT.